This TCR beta chain was identified in a study of cytomegalovirus exposure and HLA in healthy donors. V was pared by 0 bases and J by 2 bases, with 9 bases between. The CDR3 sequence is 14 residues long. Germline CDR1 reads SGHRS; CDR2 reads YFSETQ. The PCR was carried out with 60 Vbeta primers and 13 Jbeta primers. Clones were sequenced by immunoSEQ multiplex PCR, and TCRdb holds only the in-frame ones, with some missing. In the table there are around 180,000 clones, roughly 84% of which are singletons. Concerning this clone: This sample includes further DNA sequences coding for the same CDR3.

The sequenced sample consisted of PBMCs. This TCR derives from a girl less than two years old in good health and CMV-seronegative. The V and J genes are TRBV5-1 and TRBJ2-7, with D perhaps TRBD1 (6 bases). The CDR3 nucleotides are TGCGCCAGCAGCTTGGAGCCAGGGGCCTACGAGCAGTACTTC. Amino acid sequence: CASSLEPGAYEQYF.